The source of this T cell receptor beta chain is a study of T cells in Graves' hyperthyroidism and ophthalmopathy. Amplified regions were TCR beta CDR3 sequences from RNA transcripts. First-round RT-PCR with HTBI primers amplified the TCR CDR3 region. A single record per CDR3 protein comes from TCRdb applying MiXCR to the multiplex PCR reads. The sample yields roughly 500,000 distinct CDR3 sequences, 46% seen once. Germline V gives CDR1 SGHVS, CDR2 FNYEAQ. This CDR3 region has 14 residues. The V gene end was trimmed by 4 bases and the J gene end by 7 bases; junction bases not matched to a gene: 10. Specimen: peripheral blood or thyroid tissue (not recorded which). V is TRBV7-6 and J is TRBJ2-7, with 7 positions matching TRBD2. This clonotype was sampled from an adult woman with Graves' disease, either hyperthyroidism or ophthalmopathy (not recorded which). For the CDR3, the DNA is TGTGCCAGCAGCTCGACGGGGGAGGGTAGGGAGCAGTACTTC. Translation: CASSSTGEGREQYF.